The 24 T cell receptor beta chains in this list originate from one sample, sequenced in a study of Graves' ophthalmopathy and Graves' hyperthyroidism. Amplifying from RNA transcripts, the study obtained TCR beta CDR3 regions. HTBI-primed first-round RT-PCR preceded second-round multiplex PCR. Each CDR3 protein gets one entry after TCRdb re-called the multiplex PCR reads with MiXCR. The data hold roughly 1.1 million distinct CDR3 sequences, with about 35% observed a single time. Sequencing used peripheral blood or thyroid tissue (not recorded which). Source of these receptors: an adult man with Graves' hyperthyroidism.

The chain has TRBV27 and TRBJ1-2; D is perhaps TRBD1 (6 bases). The CDR3 is made up of 16 amino acids. Between the trimmed V and J ends, which lost 1 base and 3 bases, there was a span of 15 bases. Germline values: CDR1 MNHEY, CDR2 SMNVEV (reference sequence). The CDR3 DNA follows: TGTGCCAGCAGTTTATACGGGGGGCTCGGGGACTATGGCTACACCTTC. Protein product: CASSLYGGLGDYGYTF.

Ten or more counts support this clonotype. The chain is built from TRBV20-1 and TRBJ2-5; TRBD2 aligns across 12 bases. The CDR3 sequence is 14 residues long. Germline V CDR1 and CDR2: DFQATT, SNEGSKA (reference sequence). Unmatched junction bases numbered 3, after V lost 2 bases and J lost 5 bases. The CDR3 DNA follows: TGCAGTGCTAGACTAGCGGGGGGGTGGGAGACCCAGTACTTC. The encoded protein is CSARLAGGWETQYF.

This clonotype was seen repeatedly, ten times or more. The chain recombines TRBV7-9 with TRBJ1-3, with D unclear. This CDR3 has 12 residues. CDR1 is SEHNR, CDR2 FQNEAQ, per germline (reference sequence). Trimming removed 7 bases from V and 2 bases from J, with 6 bases in between. The CDR3 here is CASTPPGNTIYF. The CDR3 DNA reads TGTGCCAGCACCCCCCCTGGAAACACCATATATTTT.

J is TRBJ2-2 and V is TRBV10-3, with TRBD1 matching over 12 bases. The germline V gene has CDR1 ENHRY and CDR2 SYGVKD. The CDR3 sequence is 16 residues long. V gave up 6 bases and J gave up 4 bases; unmatched junction bases: 6. The CDR3 sequence: CAISPPGQGATGELFF. DNA for the CDR3: TGTGCCATCAGCCCTCCGGGACAGGGGGCCACCGGGGAGCTGTTTTTT.

The V call is TRBV7-9, the J call TRBJ2-5; TRBD1 matches at 7 bases. The junction had 7 bases not matched to a gene; V was cut back by 6 bases and J by 0 bases. The CDR3 extends over 15 amino acids. Germline V gene sequence: CDR1 SEHNR, CDR2 FQNEAQ (reference sequence). In DNA, the CDR3 is TGTGCCAGCAGGCCTGGGACAGCCAACCAAGAGACCCAGTACTTC. Its translation: CASRPGTANQETQYF.

As concerns this clonotype: A much larger clone is a single base away; this may be a read error. The rearrangement links TRBV2 to TRBJ1-2; maybe TRBD1 (5 bases). Deletions cut 8 bases from V and 5 bases from J, with 24 bases between. CDR1 is SNHLY, CDR2 FYNNEI, per germline. The CDR3 covers 16 residues. The CDR3 region is CASGGPSTRERYGYTF. The DNA of the CDR3 is TGTGCCAGCGGGGGACCGTCGACCAGGGAGAGGTATGGCTACACCTTC.

This clonotype was recorded a few times. This rearrangement joins TRBV6-2 or TRBV6-3 to TRBJ2-6; D is unclear. CDR1 and CDR2 from the germline V gene are MNHEY and SVGEGT. Trimming left V 5 bases short and J 1 base short, with 9 bases between. The CDR3 length is 15 residues. This CDR3 reads CASSPYGSGANVLTF. In DNA, the CDR3 is TGTGCCAGCAGTCCATACGGGTCTGGGGCCAACGTCCTGACTTTC.

Many counts were recorded for this clonotype. The chain couples TRBV29-1 to TRBJ2-7; 9 bases align to TRBD2. This CDR3 region has 14 residues. CDR1 SQVTM and CDR2 ANQGSEA come from the germline V gene. Trimming removed 4 bases from V and 2 bases from J; junction bases left unmatched: 6. CDR3 in DNA: TGCAGCGTTGTGTTGGCTAGCGGGACCTACGAGCAGTACTTC. Translating gives CSVVLASGTYEQYF.

V usage is TRBV4-1 and J usage is TRBJ2-7; D is ambiguous. Germline V gene lookup returns CDR1 MGHRA and CDR2 YSYEKL. Trimming stripped 3 bases from V and 3 bases from J, with 15 bases between. The CDR3 has 15 amino acids. The CDR3 here is CASSHRTDGRYEQYF. In nucleotides, the CDR3 is TGCGCCAGCAGCCACAGGACCGACGGCCGCTACGAGCAGTACTTC.

A remark on this clonotype: One end of the junction varies from germline; a read error may be responsible. The chain recombines TRBV10-3 with TRBJ2-7; TRBD1 aligns across 8 bases. The CDR3 covers 15 residues. The germline gives CDR1 ENHRY, CDR2 SYGVKD. The CDR3 DNA follows: TGTGCCAGCAGTTACTACGCAGGGGGCCCCTACGAGCAGTACTTC. It yields the protein CASSYYAGGPYEQYF.

V gene TRBV7-3 combines with J gene TRBJ2-6; 12 positions agree with TRBD2. The CDR3 spans 17 residues. Trimming cost V 4 bases and J 2 bases; bases outside gene matches: 3. Germline CDR1 is SGHTA and CDR2 is FQGTGA. CDR3 region: CASSSRTSGTGANVLTF. In nucleotides, the CDR3 is TGTGCCAGCAGCTCCCGGACTAGCGGGACTGGGGCCAACGTCCTGACTTTC.

V and J are TRBV29-1 and TRBJ2-7; no definite D call. With 8 bases removed from V and 8 bases from J, the gap between germline ends came to 16 bases. Germline CDR1 SQVTM, CDR2 ANQGSEA. The CDR3 runs to 11 residues. The CDR3 DNA reads TGCAGCTTATGGAACGGGTCAAAGCAGTACTTC. Its protein is CSLWNGSKQYF.

This sequence joins TRBV7-9 and TRBJ2-2; D gene ambiguous. The CDR3 contains 17 residues. Looked up from germline, CDR1 is SEHNR and CDR2 is FQNEAQ (reference sequence). Trimming took off 3 bases at V and 4 bases at J, with 18 bases between the two ends. Here the CDR3 reads CASSLGTVSVLTGELFF. Here the CDR3 DNA reads TGTGCCAGCAGCTTGGGTACAGTCTCCGTTCTCACCGGGGAGCTGTTTTTT.

The chain recombines TRBV24-1 with TRBJ2-3; TRBD2 matches at 9 bases. The junction had 10 bases not matched to a gene; V was cut back by 4 bases and J by 3 bases. CDR3 length: 17 residues. Germline CDR1 reads KGHDR; CDR2 reads SFDVKD. CDR3 coding DNA: TGTGCCACCAGTGACCCCTCCAGCGGGGGGCGGACAGATACGCAGTATTTT. It specifies CATSDPSSGGRTDTQYF.

A remark on this clonotype: A much larger clone lies one base from this, so it may be a read error. Because the CDR3's place on the DNA is in doubt, the DNA is left out and the CDR3 is given as listed by TCRdb. The V and J genes are TRBV25-1 and TRBJ2-5; the tabulated D call, TRBD2, remains unverified against the DNA. From germline, CDR1 is MGHDK and CDR2 SYGVNS. With termini counted, the CDR3 has 17 amino acids. This CDR3 is CACSARGGTSGMRTQYF.

This clonotype was counted between two and nine times. The J gene is TRBJ2-2, the V gene TRBV7-9; the match to TRBD1 covers 10 bases. The CDR3 length is 16 residues. Per germline, CDR1 SEHNR and CDR2 FQNEAQ (reference sequence). Trimming removed 5 bases from V and 1 base from J; junction bases left unmatched: 4. CDR3 DNA: TGTGCCAGCAGCCCCCGGGACAGGGGGAACACCGGGGAGCTGTTTTTT. Translated, it gives CASSPRDRGNTGELFF.

This chain connects TRBV30 to TRBJ2-7, with TRBD1 as a possible D gene (7 bases). This CDR3 contains 15 residues. With 3 bases removed from V and 3 bases from J, the gap between germline ends came to 18 bases. Germline CDR1 GTSNPN, CDR2 SVGIG (reference sequence). The CDR3 DNA follows: TGTGCCTGGAGCCGAATGGAGGGGGCGCACTACGAGCAGTACTTC. The encoded protein is CAWSRMEGAHYEQYF.

In the case of this clonotype: A much more abundant neighbour one base away suggests this may be a read error. This chain links TRBV2 with TRBJ1-5; D gene uncertain. The CDR3 is made up of 13 amino acids. In germline, CDR1 is SNHLY, CDR2 FYNNEI. The CDR3 reads CAGSEMGNQPQHF. DNA for the CDR3: TGTGCCGGCAGTGAGATGGGGAATCAGCCCCAGCATTTT.

About this clonotype itself: A junction boundary mismatches the germline segment, possibly from a read error. The chain couples TRBV7-2 to TRBJ2-7, with D perhaps matching TRBD1 or TRBD2 (5 bases each). The CDR3 length is 14 residues. Looked up from germline, CDR1 is SGHTA and CDR2 is FQGNSA. In nucleotides, the CDR3 is TGTGCCAGCAGCTTCCCGGGACCCTCCAACGAGCAGTACTTC. The encoded protein is CASSFPGPSNEQYF.

Note on this clonotype: One base away lies a much larger clone, so this may be a sequencing read error. V is TRBV13 and J is TRBJ2-7, with D perhaps matching TRBD1 (6 bases). The germline gives CDR1 PRHDT, CDR2 FYEKMQ (reference sequence). Trimming pared 4 bases from V and 2 bases from J, leaving 15 bases between. CDR3 size: 15 residues. CDR3 in amino acids: CASSSPRQETYEQYF. The CDR3 region has the DNA TGTGCCAGCAGCTCCCCGAGACAGGAAACCTACGAGCAGTACTTC.

This clonotype was detected a few times. The chain employs TRBV5-5 and TRBJ2-5; TRBD1 agrees at 7 bases. The germline CDR1 and CDR2 sequences are SGHKS and YYEKEE (reference sequence). The CDR3 is 16 residues long. V lost 4 bases to trimming and J lost 2 bases; unmatched junction nucleotides: 11. In nucleotides, the CDR3 is TGTGCCAGCAGCCACCGCGGACAGGCCGAACAAGAGACCCAGTACTTC. Translated, it gives CASSHRGQAEQETQYF.

This clonotype has a count of ten or more. The chain carries TRBV5-1 and TRBJ1-2, with 8 bases identical to TRBD1. From germline, CDR1 is SGHRS and CDR2 YFSETQ. CDR3 length equals 13 residues. V gave up 3 bases and J gave up 4 bases; unmatched junction bases: 2. The DNA for the CDR3 is TGCGCCAGCAGCTCACAGGGGGGCTATGGCTACACCTTC. As protein: CASSSQGGYGYTF.

This clonotype showed up just a few times. This chain uses TRBV28 with TRBJ1-2; 8 bases align to TRBD1. This CDR3 comprises 14 residues. Losses at the gene ends were 5 bases for V and 6 bases for J; bases not matched to a gene: 8. CDR1 is MDHEN, CDR2 SYDVKM, per germline. This chain's CDR3 is CASSIQGVADGYTF. CDR3 in DNA: TGTGCCAGCAGTATACAGGGGGTAGCGGATGGCTACACCTTC.

V is TRBV12-3 or TRBV12-4 and J is TRBJ2-5, with 10 bases aligning to TRBD2. The CDR3 has 16 amino acids. With 6 bases clipped from V and 2 bases from J, the junction kept 9 bases outside the gene matches. The CDR3 sequence is CASSPSSGRVQETQYF. The CDR3 DNA is TGTGCCAGCAGCCCAAGCAGCGGGAGGGTGCAAGAGACCCAGTACTTC.